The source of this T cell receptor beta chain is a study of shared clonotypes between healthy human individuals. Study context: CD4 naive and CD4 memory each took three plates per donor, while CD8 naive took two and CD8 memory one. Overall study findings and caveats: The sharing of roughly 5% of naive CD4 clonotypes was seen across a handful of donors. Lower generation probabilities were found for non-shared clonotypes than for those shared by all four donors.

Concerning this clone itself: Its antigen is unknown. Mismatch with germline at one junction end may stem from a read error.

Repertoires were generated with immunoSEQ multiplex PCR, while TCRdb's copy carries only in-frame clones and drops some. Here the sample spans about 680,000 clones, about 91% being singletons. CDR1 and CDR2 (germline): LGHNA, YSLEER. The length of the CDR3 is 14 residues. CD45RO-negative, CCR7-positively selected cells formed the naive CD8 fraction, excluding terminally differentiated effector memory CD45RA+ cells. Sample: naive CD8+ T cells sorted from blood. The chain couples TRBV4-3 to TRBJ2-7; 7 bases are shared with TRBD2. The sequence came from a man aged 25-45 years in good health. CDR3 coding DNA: TGCGCCAGCAGCCAAGGCGGGAGCTCCGACGAGCAGTACTTC. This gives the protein CASSQGGSSDEQYF.